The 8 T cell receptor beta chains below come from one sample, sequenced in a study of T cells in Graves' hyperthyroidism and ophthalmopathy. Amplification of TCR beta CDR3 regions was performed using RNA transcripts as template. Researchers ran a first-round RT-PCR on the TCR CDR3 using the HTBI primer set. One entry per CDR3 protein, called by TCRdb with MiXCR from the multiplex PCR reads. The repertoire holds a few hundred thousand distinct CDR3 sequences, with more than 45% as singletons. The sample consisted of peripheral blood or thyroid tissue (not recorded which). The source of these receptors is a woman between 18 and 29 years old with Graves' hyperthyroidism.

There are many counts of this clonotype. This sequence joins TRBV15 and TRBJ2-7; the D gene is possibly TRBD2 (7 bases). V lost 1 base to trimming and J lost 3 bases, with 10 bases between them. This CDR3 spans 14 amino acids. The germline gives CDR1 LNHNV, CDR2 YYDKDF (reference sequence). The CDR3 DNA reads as TGTGCCACCAGCAGAGTAGGGGGGGTCTACGAGCAGTACTTC. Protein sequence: CATSRVGGVYEQYF.

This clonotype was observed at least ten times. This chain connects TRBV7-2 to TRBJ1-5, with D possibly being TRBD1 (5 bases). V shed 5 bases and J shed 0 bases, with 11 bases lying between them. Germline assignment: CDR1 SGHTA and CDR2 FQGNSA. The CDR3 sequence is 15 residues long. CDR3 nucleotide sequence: TGTGCCAGCAGCCCACAGGTATATAGCAATCAGCCCCAGCATTTT. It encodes CASSPQVYSNQPQHF.

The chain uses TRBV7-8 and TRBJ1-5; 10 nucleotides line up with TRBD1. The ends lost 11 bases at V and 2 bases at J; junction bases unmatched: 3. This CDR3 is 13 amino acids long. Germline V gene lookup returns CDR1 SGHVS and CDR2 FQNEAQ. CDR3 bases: TGTGCCTGGGGGACAGGGGGCAATCAGCCCCAGCATTTT. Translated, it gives CAWGTGGNQPQHF.

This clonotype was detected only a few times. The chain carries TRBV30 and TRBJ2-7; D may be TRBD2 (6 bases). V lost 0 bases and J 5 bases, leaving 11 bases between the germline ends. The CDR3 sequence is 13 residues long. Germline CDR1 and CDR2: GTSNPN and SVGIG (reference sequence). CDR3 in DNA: TGTGCCTGGAGTGTATCGGGAGCGCACGAGCAGTACTTC. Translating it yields CAWSVSGAHEQYF.

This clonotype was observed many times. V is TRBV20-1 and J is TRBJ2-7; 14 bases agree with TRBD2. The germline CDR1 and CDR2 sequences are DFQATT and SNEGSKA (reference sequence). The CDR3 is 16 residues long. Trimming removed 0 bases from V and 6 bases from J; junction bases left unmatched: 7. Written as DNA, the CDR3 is TGCAGTGCTAGAGACTCGGGACTAGCGGGAGTCGGCGAGCAGTACTTC. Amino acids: CSARDSGLAGVGEQYF.

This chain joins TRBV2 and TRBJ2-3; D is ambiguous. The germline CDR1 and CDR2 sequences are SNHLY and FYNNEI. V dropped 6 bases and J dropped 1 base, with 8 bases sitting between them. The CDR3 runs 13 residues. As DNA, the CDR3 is TGTGCCAGCAGCAGGCTAGGCACAGATACGCAGTATTTT. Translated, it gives CASSRLGTDTQYF.

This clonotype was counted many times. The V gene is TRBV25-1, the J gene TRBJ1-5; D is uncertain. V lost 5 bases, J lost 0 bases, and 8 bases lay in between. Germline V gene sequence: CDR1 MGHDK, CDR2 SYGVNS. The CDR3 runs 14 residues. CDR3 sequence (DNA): TGTGCCAGCAGTCGGGGAAATAGCAATCAGCCCCAGCATTTT. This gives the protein CASSRGNSNQPQHF.

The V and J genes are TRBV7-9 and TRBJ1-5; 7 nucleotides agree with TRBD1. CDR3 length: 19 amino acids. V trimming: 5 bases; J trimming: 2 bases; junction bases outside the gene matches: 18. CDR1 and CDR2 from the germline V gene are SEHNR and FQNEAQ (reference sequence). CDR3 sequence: CASSPPERDSVFGNQPQHF. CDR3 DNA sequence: TGTGCCAGCAGCCCCCCCGAGCGGGACAGTGTATTCGGCAATCAGCCCCAGCATTTT.